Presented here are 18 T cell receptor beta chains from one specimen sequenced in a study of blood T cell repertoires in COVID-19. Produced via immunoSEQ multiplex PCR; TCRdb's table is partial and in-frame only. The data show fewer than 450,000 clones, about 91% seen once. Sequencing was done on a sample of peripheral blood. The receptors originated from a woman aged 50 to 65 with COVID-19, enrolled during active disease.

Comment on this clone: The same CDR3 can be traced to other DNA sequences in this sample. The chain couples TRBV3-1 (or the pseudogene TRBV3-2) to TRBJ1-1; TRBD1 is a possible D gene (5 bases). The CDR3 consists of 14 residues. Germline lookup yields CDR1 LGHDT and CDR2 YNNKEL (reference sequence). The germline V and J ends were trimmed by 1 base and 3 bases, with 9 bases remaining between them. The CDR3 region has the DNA TGTGCCAGCAGCCAAGCGTCGGGGGACACTGAAGCTTTCTTT. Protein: CASSQASGDTEAFF.

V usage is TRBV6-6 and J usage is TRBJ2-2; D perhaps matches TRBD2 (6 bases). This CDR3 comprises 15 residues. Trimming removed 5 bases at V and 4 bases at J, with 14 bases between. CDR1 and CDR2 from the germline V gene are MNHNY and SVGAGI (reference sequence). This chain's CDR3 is CASSVRLEGTGELFF. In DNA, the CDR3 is TGTGCCAGCAGTGTTCGACTAGAGGGCACCGGGGAGCTGTTTTTT.

The CDR3 DNA is TGTGCCAGCAGGGAGGTCTCAACTAATGAAAAACTGTTTTTT. This encodes CASREVSTNEKLFF. V gene TRBV6-5 combines with J gene TRBJ1-4, with D unresolved. The V end was cut by 6 bases, the J end by 0 bases, with 8 bases between. The CDR3 totals 14 residues. Looked up from germline, CDR1 is MNHEY and CDR2 is SVGAGI.

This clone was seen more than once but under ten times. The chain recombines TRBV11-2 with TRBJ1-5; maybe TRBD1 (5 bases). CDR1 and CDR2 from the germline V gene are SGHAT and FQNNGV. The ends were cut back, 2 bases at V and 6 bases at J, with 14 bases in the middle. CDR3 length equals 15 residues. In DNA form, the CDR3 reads TGTGCCAGCAGCTTAAGTAACCAGGGCAGTCAGCCCCAGCATTTT. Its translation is CASSLSNQGSQPQHF. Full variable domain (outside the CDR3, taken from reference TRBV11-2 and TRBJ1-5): EAGVAQSPRYKIIEKRQSVAFWCNPISGHATLYWYQQILGQGPKLLIQFQNNGVVDDSQLPKDRFSAERLKGVDSTLKIQPAKLEDSAVYLCASSLSNQGSQPQHFGDGTRLSIL.

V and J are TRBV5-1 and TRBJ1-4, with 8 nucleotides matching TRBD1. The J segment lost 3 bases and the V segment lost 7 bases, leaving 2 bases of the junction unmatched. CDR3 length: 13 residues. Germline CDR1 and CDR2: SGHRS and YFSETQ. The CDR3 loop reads CASGQGSNEKLFF. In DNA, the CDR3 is TGCGCCAGCGGACAGGGCTCTAATGAAAAACTGTTTTTT.

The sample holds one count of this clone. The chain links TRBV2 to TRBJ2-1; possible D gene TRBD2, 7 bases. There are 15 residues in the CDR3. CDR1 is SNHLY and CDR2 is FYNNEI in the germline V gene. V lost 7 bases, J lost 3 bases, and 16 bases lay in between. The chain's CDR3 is CASMRRGALYNEQFF. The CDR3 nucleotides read TGTGCCAGCATGCGACGGGGGGCCCTCTACAATGAGCAGTTCTTC. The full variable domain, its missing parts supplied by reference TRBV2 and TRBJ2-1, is EPEVTQTPSHQVTQMGQEVILRCVPISNHLYFYWYRQILGQKVEFLVSFYNNEISEKSEIFDDQFSVERPDGSNFTLKIRSTKLEDSAMYFCASMRRGALYNEQFFGPGTRLTVL.

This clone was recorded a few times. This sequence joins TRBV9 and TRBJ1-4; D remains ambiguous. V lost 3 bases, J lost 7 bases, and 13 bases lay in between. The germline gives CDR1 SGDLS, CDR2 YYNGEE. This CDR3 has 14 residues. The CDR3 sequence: CASSGGLSGEKLFF. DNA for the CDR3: TGTGCCAGCAGCGGCGGTCTCTCCGGTGAAAAACTGTTTTTT.

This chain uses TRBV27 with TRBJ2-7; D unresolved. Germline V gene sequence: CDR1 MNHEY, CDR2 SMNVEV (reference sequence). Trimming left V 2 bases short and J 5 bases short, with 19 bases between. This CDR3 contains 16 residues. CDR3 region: CASSLIGSRSYNEQYF. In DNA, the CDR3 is TGTGCCAGCAGTTTAATAGGCAGCAGGTCATATAACGAGCAGTACTTC.

In DNA form, the CDR3 reads TGTGCCAGCATTCCCGATTCCTCTTTAGATCCCCTCCACTTT. This translates into CASIPDSSLDPLHF. V is TRBV28 and J is TRBJ1-6, with no clear D. Trimming removed 7 bases from V and 13 bases from J, with 20 bases in between. Germline V gene data show CDR1 as MDHEN and CDR2 as SYDVKM. The CDR3 length is 14 residues.

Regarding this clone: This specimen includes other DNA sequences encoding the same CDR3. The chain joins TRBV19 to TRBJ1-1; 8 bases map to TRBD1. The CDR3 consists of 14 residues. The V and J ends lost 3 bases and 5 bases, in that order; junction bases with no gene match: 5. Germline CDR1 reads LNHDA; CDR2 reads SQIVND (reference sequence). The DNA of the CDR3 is TGTGCCAGTAGTATTCAGGGGGCGCGTACTGAAGCTTTCTTT. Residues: CASSIQGARTEAFF.

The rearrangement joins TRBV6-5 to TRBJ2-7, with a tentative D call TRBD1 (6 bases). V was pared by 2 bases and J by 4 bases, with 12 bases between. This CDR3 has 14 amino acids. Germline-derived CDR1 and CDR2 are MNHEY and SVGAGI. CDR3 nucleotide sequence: TGTGCCAGCAGTTACAGGACAGAGAGTTACGAGCAGTACTTC. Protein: CASSYRTESYEQYF.

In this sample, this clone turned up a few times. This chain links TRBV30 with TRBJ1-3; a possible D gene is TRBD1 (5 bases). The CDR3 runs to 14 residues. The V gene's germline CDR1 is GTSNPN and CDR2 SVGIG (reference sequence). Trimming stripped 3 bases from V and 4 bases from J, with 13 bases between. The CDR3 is CAWSGGTSGNTIYF. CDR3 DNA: TGTGCCTGGAGCGGAGGGACTTCAGGAAACACCATATATTTT.

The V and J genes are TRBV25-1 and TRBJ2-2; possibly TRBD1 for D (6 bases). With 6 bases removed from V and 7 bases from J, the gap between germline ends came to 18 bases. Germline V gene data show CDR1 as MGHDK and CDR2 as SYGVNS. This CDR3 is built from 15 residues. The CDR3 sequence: CASRERTVFGGELFF. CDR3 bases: TGTGCCAGCAGGGAGAGGACAGTCTTTGGCGGGGAGCTGTTTTTT.

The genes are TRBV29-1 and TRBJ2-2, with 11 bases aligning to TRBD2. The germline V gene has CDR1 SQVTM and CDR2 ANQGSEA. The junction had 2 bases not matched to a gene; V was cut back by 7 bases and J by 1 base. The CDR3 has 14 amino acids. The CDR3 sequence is CSALAGGNTGELFF. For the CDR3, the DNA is TGCAGCGCTCTAGCGGGGGGGAACACCGGGGAGCTGTTTTTT.

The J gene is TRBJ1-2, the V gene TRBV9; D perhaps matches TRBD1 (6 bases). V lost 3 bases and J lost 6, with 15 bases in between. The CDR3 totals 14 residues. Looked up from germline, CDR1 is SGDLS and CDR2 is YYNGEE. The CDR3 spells CASSAPLQGHGYTF. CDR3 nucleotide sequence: TGTGCCAGCAGCGCCCCCTTACAGGGCCATGGCTACACCTTC.

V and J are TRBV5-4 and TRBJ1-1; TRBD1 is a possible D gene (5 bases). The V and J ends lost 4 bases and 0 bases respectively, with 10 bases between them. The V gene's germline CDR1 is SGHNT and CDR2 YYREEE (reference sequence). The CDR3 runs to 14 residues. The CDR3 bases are TGTGCCAGCAGCCCTAGACAGATGAACACTGAAGCTTTCTTT. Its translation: CASSPRQMNTEAFF.

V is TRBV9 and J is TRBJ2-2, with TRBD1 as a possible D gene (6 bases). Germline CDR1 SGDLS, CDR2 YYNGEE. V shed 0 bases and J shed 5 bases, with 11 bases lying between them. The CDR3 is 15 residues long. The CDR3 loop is CASSVVPGETGELFF. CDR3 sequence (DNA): TGTGCCAGCAGCGTAGTTCCAGGGGAAACCGGGGAGCTGTTTTTT.

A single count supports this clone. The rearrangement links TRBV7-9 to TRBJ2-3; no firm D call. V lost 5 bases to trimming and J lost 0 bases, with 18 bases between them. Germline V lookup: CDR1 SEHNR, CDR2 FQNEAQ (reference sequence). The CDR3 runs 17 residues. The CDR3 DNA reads TGTGCCAGCAGCCCTTCTGTACGGGTTGCTAGCACAGATACGCAGTATTTT. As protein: CASSPSVRVASTDTQYF.